The text below deals with one TCR beta chain. V was shortened by 4 bases and J by 0 bases, with 10 bases between the two germline ends. The CDR3 has 16 residues. Looked up from germline, CDR1 is SGHTA and CDR2 is FQGTGA. With iRepertoire HTBI primers and Arm-PCR of CDR3 regions, TCR beta libraries were built. TCRdb re-called the multiplex PCR reads through MiXCR, storing one row per CDR3 protein. The repertoire consists of 400,000 to 500,000 distinct CDR3 sequences, with about a sixth occurring once and the leading ten covering approximately 22%. The data were obtained in a study of regulatory T cells in long-lasting Graves disease. Regarding time point: newly diagnosed GD, antithyroid drugs for less than 3 months. Researchers made the TCR library from RNA that was extracted from PBMCs. The data also belong to a second study, concerning T cells in Graves' hyperthyroidism and ophthalmopathy. This second study notes: Newly diagnosed patients aged 18 to 65 had hyperthyroidism of under 2 months' duration. In the analysis, a 13 V-J model separated ophthalmopathy from stable hyperthyroidism.

This receptor was identified in a woman younger than 35 with Graves disease. The starting material was peripheral blood mononuclear cells (PBMCs), obtained at new diagnosis, from a patient treated with antithyroid drugs. The rearrangement joins TRBV7-3 to TRBJ2-6; D is undetermined. CDR3 DNA sequence: TGTGCCAGCAGCTCGCTCACTCCCTCTGGGGCCAACGTCCTGACTTTC. Protein sequence: CASSSLTPSGANVLTF.